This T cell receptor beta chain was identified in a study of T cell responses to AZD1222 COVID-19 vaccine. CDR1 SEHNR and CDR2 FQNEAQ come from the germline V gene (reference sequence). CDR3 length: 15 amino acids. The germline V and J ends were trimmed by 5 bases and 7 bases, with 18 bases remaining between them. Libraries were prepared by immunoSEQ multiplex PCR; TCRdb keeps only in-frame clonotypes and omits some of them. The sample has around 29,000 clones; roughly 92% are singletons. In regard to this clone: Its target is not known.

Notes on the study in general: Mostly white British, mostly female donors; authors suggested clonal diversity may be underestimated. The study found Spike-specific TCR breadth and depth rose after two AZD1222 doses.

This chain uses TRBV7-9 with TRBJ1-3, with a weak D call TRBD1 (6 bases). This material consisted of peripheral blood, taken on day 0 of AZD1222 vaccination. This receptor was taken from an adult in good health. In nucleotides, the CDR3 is TGTGCCAGCAGCATCACGAGGGGGATTGGGAACACCATATATTTT. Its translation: CASSITRGIGNTIYF.